Shown below are 28 T cell receptor beta chains from a single sample sequenced in a study of T cells in women clearing cervical HPV infection. Produced via immunoSEQ multiplex PCR; TCRdb's table is partial and in-frame only. Its clone listing holds about 31,000 clones. Sequencing input: blood buffy coat. These receptors were obtained from a woman between 18 and 70 years old with a cervical HPV16 infection that either progressed to CIN3+ or cleared (not recorded which).

As to this clone: From the germline J gene comes the end of the CDR3, since the read stops 3 residues before it. The gene calls are TRBV2 and TRBJ2-1; D perhaps matches TRBD2 (5 bases). Germline CDR1 and CDR2: SNHLY and FYNNEI. Trimming removed 1 base at V and 2 bases at J, with 9 bases between. The CDR3 is made up of 15 amino acids. The CDR3 sequence is CASSEGWTAYNEQFF. The part of the CDR3 DNA that was read is TGTGCCAGCAGTGAAGGTTGGACTGCCTACAATGAG. The whole variable domain, remainder taken from reference TRBV2 and TRBJ2-1, is EPEVTQTPSHQVTQMGQEVILRCVPISNHLYFYWYRQILGQKVEFLVSFYNNEISEKSEIFDDQFSVERPDGSNFTLKIRSTKLEDSAMYFCASSEGWTAYNEQFFGPGTRLTVL.

As to this clone: Other nucleotide sequences from this sample produce the same CDR3. The covered CDR3 bases are TGCGCCAGCAGCTCTGGAGGGGAAATCAATTCACCC. As protein: CASSSGGEINSP. The CDR3 in full is CASSSGGEINSPLHF. This chain uses TRBV5-1 with TRBJ1-6; D possibly corresponds to TRBD1 (5 bases). With the read ending 3 residues before the CDR3 end, the germline J gene is used to fill in that end. The CDR3 sequence is 15 residues long. Trimming left V 3 bases short and J 7 bases short, with 14 bases between. Germline V gene lookup returns CDR1 SGHRS and CDR2 YFSETQ.

With regard to this clone: The DNA ends 3 residues before the CDR3 does, and the rest of the CDR3 is filled in from the germline J gene. The chain is built from TRBV7-3 and TRBJ1-4, with TRBD1 identical over 8 bases. This CDR3 has 14 amino acids. Looked up from germline, CDR1 is SGHTA and CDR2 is FQGTGA. Here the CDR3 reads CASSLQGANSPLFF. The sequenced CDR3 bases are TGTGCCAGCAGCTTACAGGGGGCGAACTCACCA.

Of note for this clone: The CDR3 end falls 3 residues outside the read, so it is completed with the germline J gene. The chain recombines TRBV19 with TRBJ1-5; TRBD1 aligns across 8 bases. V lost 5 bases to trimming and J lost 9 bases; unmatched junction nucleotides: 9. The CDR3 totals 14 residues. Germline lookup yields CDR1 LNHDA and CDR2 SQIVND (reference sequence). Partial CDR3 DNA: TGTGCCAGTAGTGGGACAGGTACAATCGGGCCC. It codes for CASSGTGTIGP. The entire CDR3 protein reads CASSGTGTIGPQHF. Using reference TRBV19 and TRBJ1-5 for the parts outside the CDR3, the full variable domain is DGGITQSPKYLFRKEGQNVTLSCEQNLNHDAMYWYRQDPGQGLRLIYYSQIVNDFQKGDIAEGYSVSREKKESFPLTVTSAQKNPTAFYLCASSGTGTIGPQHFGDGTRLSIL.

With respect to this clone: The read comes to an end 3 residues before the CDR3 does, leaving the germline J gene to fill in the end. The chain uses TRBV20-1 and TRBJ2-1; TRBD2 matches at 16 bases. Germline V gene data show CDR1 as DFQATT and CDR2 as SNEGSKA (reference sequence). This CDR3 comprises 19 residues. Unmatched junction bases numbered 9, after V lost 0 bases and J lost 4 bases. The CDR3 region is CSARDWAGLAGGFYNEQFF. Incomplete CDR3 DNA: TGCAGTGCTAGAGATTGGGCGGGACTAGCGGGGGGGTTTTACAATGAG.

In the case of this clone: With the read ending 3 residues before the CDR3 end, the germline J gene is used to fill in that end. The chain has TRBV20-1 and TRBJ1-5, with unresolved D. CDR3 size: 15 residues. The V and J ends lost 6 bases and 0 bases respectively, with 15 bases between them. CDR1 and CDR2 from the germline V gene are DFQATT and SNEGSKA (reference sequence). The CDR3 bases that were read are TGCAGTGCCACACTTCTAGTGAATAGCAATCAGCCC. Translation gives CSATLLVNSNQP. The entire CDR3 protein is CSATLLVNSNQPQHF.

In the case of this clone: The read stops 3 residues short of the end of the CDR3; the missing end is completed from the germline J gene. V and J are TRBV5-1 and TRBJ2-7, with TRBD1 matching 11 bases. After removal of 4 bases from V and 5 bases from J, the junction contained 5 bases not matched to a gene. Germline V gene data show CDR1 as SGHRS and CDR2 as YFSETQ. This CDR3 comprises 14 residues. The CDR3 bases that were read are TGCGCCAGCAGCCCGGACAGGGGGCGGGACGAG. This encodes CASSPDRGRDE. The entire CDR3 is CASSPDRGRDEQYF.

Of note for this clone: The observed sequence ends 3 residues before the CDR3 terminus, with the missing tail filled in from the germline J gene. This sequence joins TRBV5-6 and TRBJ1-2, with a possible D match to TRBD1 (6 bases). Trimming shortened V by 5 bases and J by 0 bases, and 14 bases separated the two germline ends. CDR1 is SGHDT, CDR2 YYEEEE, per germline. The CDR3 spans 15 residues. The DNA read from the CDR3 is TGTGCCAGCAGTCACCGGACAGCCCCTAACTATGGC. Encoded protein: CASSHRTAPNYG. The CDR3 in full is CASSHRTAPNYGYTF.

A remark on this clone: The read falls 3 residues short of the CDR3 end, and the missing part is taken from the germline J gene. This chain connects TRBV7-9 to TRBJ1-1; a weak D match, TRBD1 (5 bases). Germline V lookup: CDR1 SEHNR, CDR2 FQNEAQ (reference sequence). The CDR3 loop spans 14 amino acids. The sequenced part of the CDR3 DNA is TGTGCCAGCAGCCGGACACAGACGGGTGAAAAA. This encodes CASSRTQTGEK. The complete CDR3 protein is CASSRTQTGEKAFF.

In the case of this clone: The read falls 3 residues short of the CDR3 end, and the missing part is taken from the germline J gene. The V and J genes are TRBV20-1 and TRBJ1-5; 11 bases fit TRBD1. The CDR3 sequence is 16 residues long. The germline V gene has CDR1 DFQATT and CDR2 SNEGSKA (reference sequence). Trimming cost V 5 bases and J 1 base; bases outside gene matches: 7. CDR3 sequence: CSAARTGGASNQPQHF. CDR3 DNA (partial): TGCAGTGCTGCTCGGACAGGGGGCGCGAGCAATCAGCCC.

Details on this clone: Read sequence stops 3 residues before the CDR3 end, and the germline J gene provides the missing end. The chain combines TRBV19 with TRBJ2-7; 8 nucleotides agree with TRBD1. Germline V lookup: CDR1 LNHDA, CDR2 SQIVND (reference sequence). J gave up 4 bases and V 6 bases, and 5 bases lay outside the gene matches. The CDR3 is 13 amino acids. The part of the CDR3 DNA that was read is TGTGCCAGTAGCCGTGACAGGGGTTACGAG. It yields the protein CASSRDRGYE. The complete CDR3 reads CASSRDRGYEQYF. Supplemented by reference TRBV19 and TRBJ2-7, the full variable domain reads DGGITQSPKYLFRKEGQNVTLSCEQNLNHDAMYWYRQDPGQGLRLIYYSQIVNDFQKGDIAEGYSVSREKKESFPLTVTSAQKNPTAFYLCASSRDRGYEQYFGPGTRLTVT.

As regards this clone: The read stops 3 residues short of the end of the CDR3; the missing end is completed from the germline J gene. V gene TRBV7-9 combines with J gene TRBJ1-2; TRBD1 aligns across 9 bases. Germline CDR1 and CDR2: SEHNR and FQNEAQ (reference sequence). This CDR3 is 13 amino acids long. Unmatched junction bases numbered 1, after V lost 3 bases and J lost 5 bases. CDR3 DNA (partial): TGTGCCAGCAGCTTGGGACAGGGATATGGC. This codes for CASSLGQGYG. The CDR3, in full, reads CASSLGQGYGYTF.

Note on this clone: The read halts 3 residues ahead of the CDR3 end, with the missing end drawn from the germline J gene. The chain recombines TRBV18 with TRBJ2-2; D is perhaps TRBD1 (6 bases). CDR3 length: 18 amino acids. Germline CDR1 KGHSH, CDR2 LQKENI. The CDR3 reads CASSPSLTGRSGANVLFF. CDR3 DNA (partial): TGTGCCAGCTCACCCAGTCTGACAGGTCGCTCTGGGGCCAACGTG.

CDR3 sequence: CSAISTGRYGYTF. The CDR3 DNA, read in part, is TGCAGTGCTATCTCGACAGGCCGTTATGGC. The rearrangement uses TRBV20-1 and TRBJ1-2, with a tentative D call TRBD1 (6 bases). The read stops 3 residues short of the end of the CDR3; the missing end is completed from the germline J gene. The V gene's germline CDR1 is DFQATT and CDR2 SNEGSKA (reference sequence). The CDR3 has 13 residues. Trimming removed 4 bases at V and 5 bases at J, with 14 bases between.

A note on this clone: The CDR3 goes on 3 residues after the read ends, and that part is filled in from the germline J gene. The chain has TRBV29-1 and TRBJ2-3; 7 nucleotides agree with TRBD1. The CDR3 totals 13 residues. Per germline, CDR1 SQVTM and CDR2 ANQGSEA. The ends lost 8 bases at V and 3 bases at J; junction bases unmatched: 8. The CDR3 region is CSSGRGLTDTQYF. Incomplete CDR3 DNA: TGCAGCTCTGGAAGGGGGCTAACAGATACG.

Comments on this clone: Sequencing ends 3 residues short of the CDR3 end; the germline J gene provides the rest. The rearrangement joins TRBV28 to TRBJ1-2; TRBD1 aligns across 7 bases. Germline CDR1 reads MDHEN; CDR2 reads SYDVKM. The length of the CDR3 is 16 residues. The V gene end was trimmed by 3 bases and the J gene end by 1 base; junction bases not matched to a gene: 8. The CDR3 loop reads CASSLRGTDLNYGYTF. CDR3 DNA, as far as it was read: TGTGCCAGCAGTTTGAGGGGGACAGACCTTAACTATGGC.

The CDR3 spells CSATTGEKLFF. The DNA read from the CDR3 is TGCAGCGCTACTACGGGGGAAAAA. The rearrangement joins TRBV29-1 to TRBJ1-4, with D uncertain. The CDR3 extends 3 residues past the end of the read, so its final part is completed from the germline J gene. V was shortened by 7 bases and J by 8 bases, with 11 bases between the two germline ends. CDR3 size: 11 residues. Germline CDR1 SQVTM, CDR2 ANQGSEA. Filled out from reference TRBV29-1 and TRBJ1-4, the complete variable domain reads SAVISQKPSRDICQRGTSLTIQCQVDSQVTMMFWYRQQPGQSLTLIATANQGSEATYESGFVIDKFPISRPNLTFSTLTVSNMSPEDSSIYLCSATTGEKLFFGSGTQLSVL.

In regard to this clone: The CDR3 end falls 3 residues outside the read, so it is completed with the germline J gene. The chain employs TRBV20-1 and TRBJ1-1; D is possibly TRBD1 (5 bases). Deletions cut 1 base from V and 4 bases from J, with 10 bases between. Germline CDR1 DFQATT, CDR2 SNEGSKA (reference sequence). The CDR3 extends over 13 amino acids. The CDR3 DNA, read in part, is TGCAGTGCTAGAGTATTCGGGGGCACTGAA. Residues: CSARVFGGTE. In full, the CDR3 is CSARVFGGTEAFF.

About this clone: The read comes to an end 3 residues before the CDR3 does, leaving the germline J gene to fill in the end. The genes are TRBV20-1 and TRBJ2-7; a weak D match, TRBD2 (6 bases). Per the germline V gene, CDR1 is DFQATT and CDR2 is SNEGSKA (reference sequence). Trimming took off 5 bases at V and 0 bases at J, with 14 bases between the two ends. The CDR3 has 14 residues. The CDR3 reads CSAETRSGSYEQYF. The CDR3 DNA, read in part, is TGCAGTGCTGAGACTAGGTCTGGCTCCTACGAG.

About this clone itself: The read ends 3 residues before the CDR3 terminus; that terminus is restored from the germline J gene. The chain couples TRBV20-1 to TRBJ2-5; 13 nucleotides agree with TRBD2. From germline, CDR1 is DFQATT and CDR2 SNEGSKA (reference sequence). The CDR3 covers 17 residues. Germline trimming cut 0 bases from V and 5 bases from J; bases unmatched to any gene: 9. The CDR3 DNA, read in part, is TGCAGTGCTAGAGACCTCAGACTAGCGGGGGGTCAGGAGACC. Translating gives CSARDLRLAGGQET. From start to end, the CDR3 is CSARDLRLAGGQETQYF.

In regard to this clone: The read stops 3 residues short of the end of the CDR3; the missing end is completed from the germline J gene. This chain uses TRBV19 with TRBJ1-5, with a tentative D call TRBD1 (6 bases). The CDR3 sequence is 15 residues long. The V end was cut by 7 bases, the J end by 0 bases, with 13 bases between. The germline CDR1 and CDR2 sequences are LNHDA and SQIVND (reference sequence). The CDR3 bases that were read are TGTGCCAGTACCAGGGGAGGCTTTAGCAATCAGCCC. Protein product: CASTRGGFSNQP. The full-length CDR3 reads as CASTRGGFSNQPQHF.

As for this clone: The DNA ends 3 residues before the CDR3 does, and the rest of the CDR3 is filled in from the germline J gene. The genes are TRBV18 and TRBJ2-2; possibly TRBD1 for D (5 bases). This CDR3 region has 12 residues. The germline V gene has CDR1 KGHSH and CDR2 LQKENI. The CDR3 region is CASSQGNSELFF. Partial CDR3 DNA: TGTGCCAGCTCACAGGGGAACTCCGAG. The whole variable domain, remainder taken from reference TRBV18 and TRBJ2-2, is NAGVMQNPRHLVRRRGQEARLRCSPMKGHSHVYWYRQLPEEGLKFMVYLQKENIIDESGMPKERFSAEFPKEGPSILRIQQVVRGDSAAYFCASSQGNSELFFGEGSRLTVL.

Regarding this clone: The read halts 3 residues ahead of the CDR3 end, with the missing end drawn from the germline J gene. The chain is built from TRBV6-1 and TRBJ2-4, with D unresolved. Germline V gene sequence: CDR1 MNHNS, CDR2 SASEGT. The CDR3 is made up of 14 amino acids. CDR3 in amino acids: CASSEAPRQYGQYF. Incomplete CDR3 DNA: TGTGCCAGCAGTGAAGCTCCGAGGCAGTATGGT.

Remarks on this clone: From the germline J gene comes the end of the CDR3, since the read stops 3 residues before it. The chain employs TRBV29-1 and TRBJ2-7; a weak D match, TRBD2 (6 bases). Per germline, CDR1 SQVTM and CDR2 ANQGSEA. The CDR3 runs to 13 residues. Trimming removed 6 bases from V and 2 bases from J, with 14 bases in between. The CDR3 sequence is CSVSGTPAYEQYF. CDR3 DNA, as far as it was read: TGCAGCGTGTCCGGGACTCCCGCCTACGAG.

A remark on this clone: An end of the junction differs from the germline gene, which may be a read error. Coverage ceases 3 residues before the CDR3 finishes, and the germline J gene fills in the end. V is TRBV7-6 and J is TRBJ2-3, with 10 bases aligning to TRBD2. The CDR3 extends over 17 amino acids. CDR1 and CDR2 from the germline V gene are SGHVS and FNYEAQ. CDR3 residues: CASSLHSSGGRTDTQYF. CDR3 DNA, as far as it was read: TGTGCCAGCAGCCTACATTCTAGCGGGGGTCGCACGGATACG.

On this clone itself: The sequence runs out 3 residues before the end of the CDR3; the remainder is reconstructed from the germline J gene. The chain is built from TRBV2 and TRBJ2-1; 7 positions match TRBD2. The CDR3 consists of 15 residues. V lost 9 bases and J lost 2; bases outside the gene matches: 10. Germline CDR1 is SNHLY and CDR2 is FYNNEI. The sequenced part of the CDR3 DNA is TGTGCCAGAGCTAAAGCGGGACCGCCCTACAATGAG. It translates to CARAKAGPPYNE. The entire CDR3 reads CARAKAGPPYNEQFF.

Of note for this clone: The read ends 3 residues early relative to the CDR3; the germline J gene fills the gap. The V gene is TRBV10-3, the J gene TRBJ2-7; tentatively, D is TRBD1 (5 bases). CDR1 is ENHRY and CDR2 is SYGVKD in the germline V gene. With 4 bases removed from V and 3 bases from J, the gap between germline ends came to 13 bases. There are 14 residues in the CDR3. The sequenced part of the CDR3 DNA is TGTGCCATCAGTGCAGGGTTCCCCAACTACGAG. Its protein is CAISAGFPNYE. The full CDR3 protein reads CAISAGFPNYEQYF.

Of note for this clone: The read comes to an end 3 residues before the CDR3 does, leaving the germline J gene to fill in the end. This chain connects TRBV5-6 to TRBJ1-1; D gene ambiguous. V was trimmed by 0 bases and J by 2 bases, leaving 8 bases between them. Germline assignment: CDR1 SGHDT and CDR2 YYEEEE. The CDR3 contains 14 residues. The covered CDR3 bases are TGTGCCAGCAGCTTGGGACTAATCAACACTGAA. It codes for CASSLGLINTE. The whole CDR3 protein reads CASSLGLINTEAFF.